The 22 T cell receptor beta chains in this list originate from one sample, sequenced in a study of blood T cell repertoires in COVID-19 (dated by TCRdb to between 2020 and 2021). Library construction relied on the immunoSEQ multiplex PCR assay. As stored in TCRdb, this immuneACCESS dataset retains in-frame rearrangements with V and J assigned. A fraction of the clones does not appear; measured against another copy, unresolved V genes explain less than half of the discrepancy, and the remainder lacks a known reason. The sample data list over 200,000 clones, and approximately 84% of these were observed just once. Together, the top ten hold 6% to 8.5% of the sample. Sequencing was done on a sample of peripheral blood. The origin of the receptors is a woman aged 50 to 60 with active or convalescent COVID-19.

The V call is TRBV14, the J call TRBJ1-2; unclear D gene. The V gene lost 0 bases and the J gene lost 8 bases, with 16 bases spanning the gap. Per the germline V gene, CDR1 is SGHDN and CDR2 is FVKESK. This CDR3 has 15 residues. The CDR3: CASSQDLQGLRGYTF. The CDR3 nucleotides are TGTGCCAGCAGCCAAGATCTACAAGGACTCCGGGGCTACACCTTC.

The chain is built from TRBV6-1 and TRBJ2-7; no clear D. Per the germline V gene, CDR1 is MNHNS and CDR2 is SASEGT. The CDR3 loop spans 13 amino acids. The V end lost 4 bases, the J end lost 6 bases, and 13 bases lay between the germline ends. CDR3 in DNA: TGTGCCAGCAGTGCACTCCCAGAGGCCGAGCAGTACGTC. Its translation: CASSALPEAEQYV.

This chain links TRBV5-1 with TRBJ2-5, with 14 bases aligning to TRBD2. The germline V gene encodes CDR1 SGHRS and CDR2 YFSETQ. CDR3 length equals 15 residues. The ends lost 4 bases at V and 8 bases at J; junction bases unmatched: 7. The CDR3 protein is CASSQGLAGVATQYF. The CDR3 DNA reads TGCGCCAGCAGCCAGGGACTAGCGGGAGTCGCAACCCAGTACTTC.

V usage is TRBV7-9 and J usage is TRBJ2-3; 7 bases are shared with TRBD1. Germline V gives CDR1 SEHNR, CDR2 FQNEAQ (reference sequence). V lost 3 bases to trimming and J lost 2 bases; unmatched junction nucleotides: 5. The CDR3 length is 15 residues. CDR3 region: CASSFRTGNTDTQYF. The CDR3 DNA reads as TGTGCCAGCAGCTTCCGGACAGGCAACACAGATACGCAGTATTTT.

The chain has TRBV24-1 and TRBJ1-1; D is ambiguous. The V end was cut by 3 bases, the J end by 4 bases, with 8 bases between. This CDR3 is built from 13 residues. Looked up from germline, CDR1 is KGHDR and CDR2 is SFDVKD. This CDR3 is CATSDPRGTEAFF. CDR3 in DNA: TGTGCCACCAGTGATCCCCGGGGCACTGAAGCTTTCTTT.

The chain has TRBV29-1 and TRBJ2-1; maybe TRBD2 (6 bases). Germline CDR1 SQVTM, CDR2 ANQGSEA. V dropped 4 bases and J dropped 5 bases, with 18 bases sitting between them. The CDR3 loop spans 15 amino acids. CDR3 residues: CSVVRDGSQNNEQFF. The CDR3 DNA is TGCAGCGTTGTTCGGGACGGGAGTCAAAACAATGAGCAGTTCTTC.

In this sample, this clone turned up a few times. The rearrangement links TRBV5-1 to TRBJ1-2; 8 bases line up with TRBD1. This CDR3 contains 15 residues. The junction had 10 bases not matched to a gene; V was cut back by 3 bases and J by 6 bases. Germline CDR1 is SGHRS and CDR2 is YFSETQ. Here the CDR3 DNA reads TGCGCCAGCAGCTCCGAAGTGACAGGGGCGGATGGCTACACCTTC. Its translation is CASSSEVTGADGYTF.

This rearrangement joins TRBV10-3 to TRBJ2-2; no firm D call. CDR1 and CDR2 from the germline V gene are ENHRY and SYGVKD. The CDR3 has 15 amino acids. V shed 7 bases and J shed 5 bases, with 17 bases lying between them. The CDR3 loop is CAITQETDGTGELFF. The CDR3 DNA reads TGTGCCATCACCCAAGAAACAGACGGTACCGGGGAGCTGTTTTTT.

The rearrangement uses TRBV5-1 and TRBJ1-1, with a possible D match to TRBD1 (5 bases). Germline CDR1 SGHRS, CDR2 YFSETQ. V dropped 0 bases and J dropped 6 bases, with 9 bases sitting between them. The CDR3 contains 13 residues. The CDR3 DNA reads as TGCGCCAGCAGCTTGGCCCAACAGGCTGAAGCTTTCTTT. Protein sequence: CASSLAQQAEAFF.

This rearrangement joins TRBV28 to TRBJ2-1, with TRBD2 identical over 10 bases. With V trimmed by 5 bases and J by 8 bases, 12 bases remained unmatched. The CDR3 covers 16 residues. CDR1 and CDR2 from the germline V gene are MDHEN and SYDVKM. The CDR3 nucleotides read TGTGCCAGCAGTCCCCGCACTAGCGGGATACTACATGAGCAGTTCTTC. This sequence encodes CASSPRTSGILHEQFF.

The chain's CDR3 is CASSWGGGQETQYF. The CDR3 nucleotides are TGTGCCAGCAGCTGGGGGGGAGGGCAAGAGACCCAGTACTTC. The V and J genes are TRBV5-4 and TRBJ2-5; 7 bases are shared with TRBD2. The CDR3 runs 14 residues. V trimming: 3 bases; J trimming: 2 bases; junction bases outside the gene matches: 4. Germline lookup yields CDR1 SGHNT and CDR2 YYREEE (reference sequence).

V and J are TRBV7-9 and TRBJ1-4, with 8 bases lining up with TRBD1. The germline gives CDR1 SEHNR, CDR2 FQNEAQ (reference sequence). Trimming took 3 bases from V and 5 from J; bases not matched to a gene: 5. The CDR3 loop spans 15 amino acids. The CDR3 sequence: CASSFPSGGNEKLFF. The CDR3 nucleotides read TGTGCCAGCAGCTTTCCGTCAGGGGGCAATGAAAAACTGTTTTTT.

V gene TRBV6-5 combines with J gene TRBJ2-7, with a possible D match to TRBD1 (6 bases). The CDR3 runs 14 residues. The germline gives CDR1 MNHEY, CDR2 SVGAGI. V was shortened by 6 bases and J by 0 bases, with 12 bases between the two germline ends. In DNA, the CDR3 is TGTGCCAGCAGAAGGGACACCCGCTCCTACGAGCAGTACTTC. Translating it yields CASRRDTRSYEQYF.

The gene calls are TRBV7-8 and TRBJ1-5; D is possibly TRBD1 (6 bases). Trimming took 3 bases from V and 3 from J, leaving 9 bases between them. Germline-derived CDR1 and CDR2 are SGHVS and FQNEAQ. This CDR3 has 14 amino acids. Written as DNA, the CDR3 is TGTGCCAGCAGCTTCAGGGGAGACAATCAGCCCCAGCATTTT. Translating it yields CASSFRGDNQPQHF.

The chain has TRBV4-1 and TRBJ1-5, with D hard to call. The V and J ends lost 1 base and 5 bases respectively, with 3 bases between them. Germline V gene lookup returns CDR1 MGHRA and CDR2 YSYEKL. The CDR3 length is 12 residues. This CDR3 reads CASSQVDQPQHF. The CDR3 DNA sequence: TGCGCCAGCAGCCAAGTCGATCAGCCCCAGCATTTT.

The chain recombines TRBV5-5 with TRBJ2-7, with D hard to call. Germline CDR1 reads SGHKS; CDR2 reads YYEKEE (reference sequence). Trimming took off 1 base at V and 5 bases at J, with 13 bases between the two ends. The CDR3 extends over 14 amino acids. CDR3 coding DNA: TGTGCCAGCAGCTTGTTGGAGTCAGCCCACGAGCAGTACGTC. It specifies CASSLLESAHEQYV.

The V call is TRBV6-1, the J call TRBJ1-2; possible D gene TRBD1, 5 bases. Germline CDR1 MNHNS, CDR2 SASEGT. The CDR3 covers 14 residues. Deletions cut 2 bases from V and 6 bases from J, with 13 bases between. The CDR3 reads CASSETPGGNGYTF. The DNA of the CDR3 is TGTGCCAGCAGTGAAACCCCCGGGGGAAATGGCTACACCTTC.

This rearrangement joins TRBV7-9 to TRBJ1-1; 10 bases line up with TRBD1. This CDR3 has 14 residues. Per the germline V gene, CDR1 is SEHNR and CDR2 is FQNEAQ (reference sequence). The trim removed 6 bases at V and 5 bases at J, leaving 6 bases unmatched. CDR3 DNA: TGTGCCAGCAGGCGACAGGGGGCGGGTACTGAAGCTTTCTTT. This translates into CASRRQGAGTEAFF.

The chain employs TRBV24-1 and TRBJ2-2, with 10 bases aligning to TRBD2. The germline CDR1 and CDR2 sequences are KGHDR and SFDVKD. CDR3 length: 16 amino acids. V gave up 3 bases and J gave up 6 bases; unmatched junction bases: 6. The CDR3 reads CATSDPSGRAPGELFF. CDR3 nucleotide sequence: TGTGCCACCAGTGATCCTAGCGGGAGAGCCCCCGGGGAGCTGTTTTTT.

This rearrangement joins TRBV28 to TRBJ1-2, with D possibly being TRBD1 (5 bases). CDR3 size: 15 residues. Germline V gives CDR1 MDHEN, CDR2 SYDVKM. The ends were cut back, 6 bases at V and 2 bases at J, with 16 bases in the middle. The CDR3 DNA reads as TGTGCCAGCAGCGGCGCAGGGCGGGGGAACTATGGCTACACCTTC. The encoded protein is CASSGAGRGNYGYTF.

Here the CDR3 DNA reads TGTGCCAGCTCACCCCAGACAGGGGAGAACTATGGCTACACCTTC. It translates to CASSPQTGENYGYTF. The rearrangement uses TRBV18 and TRBJ1-2, with 8 bases fitting TRBD1. Germline CDR1 is KGHSH and CDR2 is LQKENI. The V gene end was trimmed by 3 bases and the J gene end by 2 bases; junction bases not matched to a gene: 5. The CDR3 spans 15 residues.

This clone appeared many times. This CDR3 is CASSRATVNTEAFF. DNA of the CDR3: TGTGCCAGCTCACGCGCGACAGTAAACACTGAAGCTTTCTTT. The chain recombines TRBV18 with TRBJ1-1; a possible D gene is TRBD1 (5 bases). The CDR3 is 14 amino acids. The V end lost 4 bases, the J end lost 2 bases, and 11 bases lay between the germline ends. Germline lookup yields CDR1 KGHSH and CDR2 LQKENI.